The entry below gives a single T cell receptor beta chain sequence along with its context. Produced via immunoSEQ multiplex PCR; TCRdb's table is partial and in-frame only. Of tens of thousands of clones in the sample, 80% to 90% were seen once. This sample stems from a study of siplizumab effects on memory and regulatory T cells. Trimming at V came to 4 bases and at J to 4 bases, leaving 11 bases not matched to a gene. CDR1 SGHNT and CDR2 YYREEE come from the germline V gene (reference sequence). This CDR3 is built from 16 residues. This sequence was found in a human donor in good health. Source material: Tregs sorted from blood. The chain has TRBV5-4 and TRBJ2-5, with 9 nucleotides matching TRBD1. CDR3 in DNA: TGTGCCAGCAGCCCTCCGGGACAGGGTGTTGGAGAGACCCAGTACTTC. This translates into CASSPPGQGVGETQYF. The full variable domain, in which reference TRBV5-4 and TRBJ2-5 provide the parts outside the CDR3, is ETGVTQSPTHLIKTRGQQVTLRCSSQSGHNTVSWYQQALGQGPQFIFQYYREEENGRGNFPPRFSGLQFPNYSSELNVNALELDDSALYLCASSPPGQGVGETQYFGPGTRLLVL.